This T cell receptor (beta chain) originates from a study of cytomegalovirus exposure and HLA in healthy donors (dated 2017 in TCRdb). A note on the overall study: An earlier analysis of approximately 550 of the donors reported 250 to 300 Gb of sequence data and some 120 million unique TCR beta sequences from roughly 180 million T cells. All discovery cohort repertoires had been generated using a single sequencing platform. In a later analysis, previously published TCR beta repertoires from fewer than 750 donors were re-analyzed and high-resolution HLA genotyping was added so that TCR occurrence patterns could be studied. A later genetic analysis used genome-wide SNP genotypes for about 65% of the 666 donors, treating that subset as a discovery cohort. An early release that covered some 630 HLA-typed donors contained approximately 300 gigabases of sequencing data and tens of millions of unique TCR sequences. The genetic ancestry cluster associated with self-reported Caucasian donors included 80% to 90% of the roughly 410 genotyped donors. Using immunosequencing, the study profiled T cell repertoires from about 610 subjects and related those repertoires to cytomegalovirus serostatus. In an earlier analysis of 587 of the donors, high-throughput TCR beta sequencing was used to judge whether each TCR beta V gene segment behaved as functional or pseudogenic. Across about 370 genotyped donors of the cohort, an average of roughly 250,000 unique TCR beta nucleotide sequences per donor were sequenced, and roughly a sixth of those sequences were non-productive. The study combined high-throughput TCR immunosequencing, statistical association of individual TCRs with disease status, and machine learning to predict cytomegalovirus infection status. Typing coverage varied by locus: roughly 620-640 donors for A, B, C, DRB1 and DQB1; roughly 500 for DQA1; about 570 for DPA1; under 490 for DPB1. In addition to the first cohort of 666 subjects, a separate validation cohort of 120 different subjects was used. The later analysis used no new phenotypic data to find candidate immune exposures, relying instead on TCR beta sequences and their occurrence across donors. The study aimed to test whether cataloging public T cell receptors could reveal signatures of past pathogen exposure. HLA typing covered class I and class II loci at four-digit resolution. Because of strong linkage in the cohort, roughly five DR-DQ haplotypes were treated as single units for association and clustering. Donor age, sex, ethnicity and CMV serostatus were collected together with the repertoire data. What the study reported, not specific to this receptor: Some IMGT-functional V segments, including TRBV6-2 and TRBV6-3, could not be distinguished by the 87-base-pair reads and were therefore excluded. A later analysis associated 15,000 to 20,000 TCR beta sequences with specific HLA alleles at a false discovery rate of 0.05. Assigning TCR associations to individual alleles was difficult when HLA alleles, especially DR and DQ, strongly co-occurred. HLA typing was unavailable for some donors at each locus, so association tests used only the typed subset. Only TCR beta chains were sequenced in this cohort, and the absence of alpha or paired-chain data limited detectable features. Compared with the roughly 700-donor mean, donors in an Asian-associated ancestry cluster had fewer N-insertions in productive TCRs, according to a later genetic analysis. Compared with equally common non-associated chains, HLA-associated TCR beta chains in a later analysis were more clonally expanded and had lower generation probabilities. Immune exposure information for the cohort was limited to CMV serostatus. In the study, 150 to 200 TCR beta chains were listed as associated with cytomegalovirus. In an earlier analysis of some 640 of the donors, most TCR beta V segments were observed in productive rearrangements about 87% or about 30% of the time, broadly matching IMGT annotations. In a later genetic analysis, a missense DCLRE1C variant was associated with V-gene and J-gene trimming of TCR beta chains, and the association was replicated in an independent cohort. In vitro tests confirmed that a few of the cytomegalovirus-associated TCR beta chains recognize cytomegalovirus antigens. The authors suggested that the approach could potentially be extended to other disease states and immunological phenotypes. The classifier was reported to diagnose cytomegalovirus status with high specificity and sensitivity in both the original cohort and the validation cohort. In a later analysis, several top co-occurrence clusters were reported to appear linked to parvovirus B19, influenza, CMV and Epstein-Barr virus. Correlated functional status among segregating V segments might reflect linkage disequilibrium, but an unknown experimental factor could not be ruled out. A later analysis found that TCR association rates varied across HLA loci, with DRB1 alleles showing the most associated TCRs and HLA-C alleles the fewest. Most CMV-associated TCR beta chains appeared to be HLA-restricted in a later analysis, and the HLA associations seemed to be driven largely by CMV exposure. The earlier analysis of a few hundred of the donors excluded roughly 17 rarely observed V segments, including chromosome 9 orphons, because counts were too low. While some public TCRs were present in many individuals, most TCR sequences turned up only very rarely across donors. A cluster of highly shared sequence variants was judged likely to be a technical artifact of the sequencing pipeline. A further reported finding was that TCR beta sequences accurately predicted the HLA-A and HLA-B alleles for most subjects in the first cohort. The presence/absence analyses assumed that sequencing depth was roughly uniform across donors, and that assumption may not be true.

The CDR3, from cysteine to phenylalanine, totals 14 residues. Solely the CDR3 DNA is kept, with 42 bases framed from the first base. Looking up the germline V gene yields CDR1 SQVTM and CDR2 ANQGSEA. The V and J ends are trimmed by 2 bases and 2 bases, leaving 12 bases between them. This clone was counted between two and nine times. What this receptor recognizes is not known. No per-base quality is available; no much larger clone lies one base away. In total, about 650 healthy bone marrow donors made up the cohort. All cohort members were sampled while nominally healthy, although unrecorded immune exposures were likely present. The donor tested CMV seronegative and was one of the 352 seronegative cohort members. A peripheral blood sample was provided by each donor, and peripheral blood mononuclear cells were used for TCR beta sequencing. The Qiagen DNeasy Blood Extraction Kit was used to extract genomic DNA from the blood cell samples.

The library was made by the immunoSEQ multiplex PCR assay. The multiplex PCR relied on a mix of 60 forward primers for TCR Vbeta segments and 13 reverse primers for TCR Jbeta segments. Amplification of the CDR3 region of rearranged TCR beta genes was performed with a multiplex PCR assay on genomic DNA. The Illumina HiSeq System was used to sequence the amplified TCR beta libraries as 87-base-pair reads. The source study handled its data this way. Across the roughly 600 repertoires, a later analysis counted tens of millions of unique TCR beta chains, about 10 million of which were shared by at least two donors. Raw reads were error-corrected and collapsed into unique sequences with a nearest-neighbor algorithm that merged closely related sequences to remove PCR and sequencing errors. V, D and J gene segments were assigned by aligning CDR3 sequences to IMGT reference sequences. For a sequence to be retained, a match of at least six nucleotides to both a V gene segment and a J gene segment was required. A rearrangement was called productive if the CDR3 had no stop codons and remained in frame with V and J, and every other rearrangement was called non-productive. CDR3 was defined by IMGT convention, running from the second conserved V-encoded cysteine to the conserved J-encoded phenylalanine. In an earlier analysis of 550 to 650 of the donors, sequences lacking an unambiguous match to a single V gene segment were excluded. An earlier analysis of fewer than 750 of the donors classified V segments as functional when productive rearrangements were above 56.7% and as segregating when the standard deviation between donors was above 5%. To diagnose cytomegalovirus status from the catalog of TCR beta chain sequences, a statistical classification framework was built. A later analysis assigned V and J genes by comparing TCR nucleotide sequences with IMGT/GENE-DB human TR gene sequences. A later analysis assigned CDR3 sequences and most-parsimonious VDJ recombination scenarios with the TCRdist pipeline. In a later analysis, each TCR beta chain was defined by its CDR3 amino acid sequence together with its V-gene family, and reads lacking a unique V-gene family were excluded. A later analysis removed several hundred highly shared, low-generation-probability nucleotide sequences to deal with suspected cross-contamination and a sequencing artifact. For each public chain, a later analysis derived a clonal expansion index from normalized ranks of inferred template counts within each repertoire. In a later analysis, generation probabilities were computed with a VDJ recombination model fitted to out-of-frame rearrangements, and the resulting probabilities were checked against IGoR. Hypergeometric tests were used in a later analysis to score TCR-TCR, TCR-HLA and TCR-CMV co-occurrence, with a repertoire-size bias correction applied to the TCR pairs. To estimate false discovery rates, a later analysis permuted the HLA or CMV assignments 20 times. In a later analysis, co-occurring TCRs were grouped with DBSCAN, and TCRdist sequence similarity was added when clustering was performed within HLA-allele-positive subsets. Repertoires with fewer than 30,000 or more than 120,000 public chains were left out of co-occurrence clustering, as were a handful of repertoires with anomalous nucleotide sharing. Here the immuneACCESS table is served through TCRdb, limited to in-frame sequences with V and J called. Missing clones are a known gap in these copies; in checked studies unresolved V genes cover under half, and the rest lacks a known reason. V, J and clone size derive from that table, while D and trimming were established from the DNA sequence. This sample gives about 170,000 clones in total; around four fifths of them show up just once. 1.2% of the sample comes from the top ten.

The rearranged chain carries TRBV29-1 and TRBJ2-5; the D gene assignment is ambiguous. Sequencing was performed on PBMCs. The origin of this receptor is a boy aged 2-15 years in good health and CMV-seronegative. The DNA is as follows: TGCAGCGTTGAACTAACGATACAGCAAGAGACCCAGTACTTC. The encoded protein is CSVELTIQQETQYF.